The 30 T cell receptor beta chains presented below share a single source sample, sequenced in a study of T cell responses to AZD1222 COVID-19 vaccine. Some clones are missing from TCRdb's copy, which holds only in-frame ones; the method was immunoSEQ multiplex PCR. Of over 100,000 clones in the sample, approximately 86% are singletons; the top ten hold 5% to 5.5%. The sequencing here drew on peripheral blood, taken on day 0 of AZD1222 vaccination. These receptors all stem from an adult in good health.

The V gene is TRBV3-1 (or the pseudogene TRBV3-2), the J gene TRBJ2-1; the D gene could be TRBD1 or TRBD2 (6 bases each). Germline lookup yields CDR1 LGHDT and CDR2 YNNKEL (reference sequence). V shed 4 bases and J shed 9 bases, with 10 bases lying between them. This CDR3 spans 12 amino acids. For the CDR3, the DNA is TGTGCCAGCAGCCCCAGGGGAGGTGAGCAGTTCTTC. This sequence encodes CASSPRGGEQFF.

This sequence joins TRBV18 and TRBJ2-7, with D possibly called TRBD1 or TRBD2 (5 bases each). Germline values: CDR1 KGHSH, CDR2 LQKENI. Trimming removed 2 bases from V and 2 bases from J, with 10 bases in between. CDR3 length equals 14 residues. This chain's CDR3 is CASSPGQGAYEQYF. For the CDR3, the DNA is TGTGCCAGCTCACCAGGGCAGGGAGCCTACGAGCAGTACTTC.

V gene TRBV4-3 combines with J gene TRBJ1-4; D is ambiguous. Germline-derived CDR1 and CDR2 are LGHNA and YSLEER. The V and J ends lost 2 bases and 0 bases respectively, with 7 bases between them. The CDR3 runs to 15 residues. The DNA of the CDR3 is TGCGCCAGCAGCCAATCTAGGGCAACTAATGAAAAACTGTTTTTT. Translating it yields CASSQSRATNEKLFF.

The chain employs TRBV5-1 and TRBJ1-1, with D hard to call. CDR3 length: 14 amino acids. CDR1 and CDR2 (germline): SGHRS, YFSETQ. Trimming removed 1 base at V and 1 base at J, with 8 bases between. CDR3 in DNA: TGCGCCAGCAGCTTGTTTGTCCAGAACACTGAAGCTTTCTTT. It codes for CASSLFVQNTEAFF.

The chain has TRBV14 and TRBJ1-1, with a possible D match to TRBD1 (6 bases). This CDR3 comprises 15 residues. Per germline, CDR1 SGHDN and CDR2 FVKESK. Trimming left V 1 base short and J 2 bases short, with 11 bases between. The CDR3 protein is CASSQVGGLNTEAFF. In nucleotides, the CDR3 is TGTGCCAGCAGCCAAGTAGGGGGGCTTAACACTGAAGCTTTCTTT.

In its sample, this clone was seen a few times. V gene TRBV29-1 combines with J gene TRBJ2-5; tentatively, D is TRBD1 (6 bases). With 3 bases removed from V and 1 base from J, the gap between germline ends came to 12 bases. Germline V gene data show CDR1 as SQVTM and CDR2 as ANQGSEA. The CDR3 is 14 residues long. The CDR3 here is CSVETTGSQETQYF. CDR3 DNA: TGCAGCGTTGAGACCACAGGGAGCCAAGAGACCCAGTACTTC.

The chain combines TRBV5-1 with TRBJ2-5; D uncertain. The V gene lost 4 bases and the J gene lost 3 bases, with 16 bases spanning the gap. CDR1 is SGHRS, CDR2 YFSETQ, per germline. There are 15 residues in the CDR3. The CDR3 bases are TGCGCCAGCAGCCCGTCCCACAACCCTGAAGAGACCCAGTACTTC. Its protein product is CASSPSHNPEETQYF.

The chain joins TRBV28 to TRBJ1-2; 7 bases match TRBD1. The CDR3 is 15 amino acids. Germline V gene lookup returns CDR1 MDHEN and CDR2 SYDVKM. Trimming took 6 bases from V and 5 from J; bases not matched to a gene: 12. CDR3 residues: CASRGGPTDVYGYTF. The CDR3, as DNA: TGTGCCAGCAGAGGGGGCCCCACGGACGTTTATGGCTACACCTTC.

The chain couples TRBV5-1 to TRBJ2-3; 7 positions match TRBD2. Germline-derived CDR1 and CDR2 are SGHRS and YFSETQ. V shed 6 bases, J shed 8 bases, and the junction held 12 bases outside the gene matches. This CDR3 spans 14 amino acids. The CDR3 protein is CASNFPEGGPTQYF. CDR3 bases: TGCGCCAGCAATTTCCCAGAGGGAGGGCCTACGCAGTATTTT.

The chain recombines TRBV30 with TRBJ2-3, with TRBD2 matching 9 bases. CDR1 is GTSNPN, CDR2 SVGIG, per germline (reference sequence). The CDR3 runs 15 residues. The trim removed 0 bases at V and 3 bases at J, leaving 4 bases unmatched. CDR3 sequence (DNA): TGTGCCTGGAGTGTACGACTAGCGGCGACAGATACGCAGTATTTT. Translated, it gives CAWSVRLAATDTQYF.

J is TRBJ2-7 and V is TRBV6-5; 10 bases match TRBD1. V trimming: 0 bases; J trimming: 4 bases; junction bases outside the gene matches: 3. The germline CDR1 and CDR2 sequences are MNHEY and SVGAGI. The CDR3 runs to 15 residues. CDR3 in amino acids: CASSYSRQGAYEQYF. The DNA for the CDR3 is TGTGCCAGCAGTTACTCAAGACAGGGGGCTTACGAGCAGTACTTC.

This chain joins TRBV7-2 and TRBJ2-3; weak D call: TRBD2 (5 bases). The germline V gene encodes CDR1 SGHTA and CDR2 FQGNSA. CDR3 length: 13 amino acids. Trimming removed 1 base at V and 7 bases at J, with 9 bases between. CDR3 region: CASSLDWENTQYF. The CDR3 region has the DNA TGTGCCAGCAGCTTAGACTGGGAGAATACGCAGTATTTT. Combining the CDR3 with reference TRBV7-2 and TRBJ2-3 gives the whole variable domain GAGVSQSPSNKVTEKGKDVELRCDPISGHTALYWYRQSLGQGLEFLIYFQGNSAPDKSGLPSDRFSAERTGGSVSTLTIQRTQQEDSAVYLCASSLDWENTQYFGPGTRLTVL.

This chain links TRBV6-5 with TRBJ1-5, with 10 positions matching TRBD1. Germline CDR1 is MNHEY and CDR2 is SVGAGI. V lost 6 bases to trimming and J lost 8 bases; unmatched junction nucleotides: 10. The length of the CDR3 is 15 residues. CDR3 sequence: CASSRTGGVIEPQHF. CDR3 bases: TGTGCCAGCAGCCGGACAGGGGGAGTTATCGAGCCCCAGCATTTT.

The chain is built from TRBV7-8 and TRBJ1-2, with TRBD1 matching over 7 bases. Germline CDR1 reads SGHVS; CDR2 reads FQNEAQ. This CDR3 region has 15 residues. V shed 5 bases and J 7 bases; nucleotides not matched to a gene: 13. For the CDR3, the DNA is TGTGCCAGCAGCCCCGGGACAGCCCCCGAGAGTGGCTACACCTTC. Its translation is CASSPGTAPESGYTF.

This chain links TRBV3-1 (or the pseudogene TRBV3-2) with TRBJ1-3; TRBD1 agrees at 7 bases. The CDR3 totals 15 residues. Looked up from germline, CDR1 is LGHDT and CDR2 is YNNKEL (reference sequence). The J segment lost 4 bases and the V segment lost 5 bases, leaving 8 bases of the junction unmatched. The CDR3 nucleotides are TGTGCCAGCAGCGAAGGGACAGTTGCAGGAAACACCATATATTTT. Amino acids: CASSEGTVAGNTIYF.

V usage is TRBV4-3 and J usage is TRBJ1-4, with TRBD1 identical over 7 bases. In germline, CDR1 is LGHNA, CDR2 YSLEER. The CDR3 length is 14 residues. Germline trimming cut 3 bases from V and 8 bases from J; bases unmatched to any gene: 6. The CDR3, as DNA: TGCGCCAGCAGCCACAACCAGGGGGGGGAAAAACTGTTTTTT. It specifies CASSHNQGGEKLFF.

V is TRBV12-3 or TRBV12-4 and J is TRBJ1-4, with D unresolved. The CDR3 sequence is 13 residues long. V shed 1 base and J shed 8 bases, with 8 bases lying between them. CDR3 DNA sequence: TGTGCCAGCAGTTTAGGCATCCGAGAAAAACTGTTTTTT. This sequence encodes CASSLGIREKLFF.

This CDR3 reads CASSAGGNYEQYF. In DNA, the CDR3 is TGTGCCAGCTCAGCGGGAGGGAACTACGAGCAGTACTTC. The chain carries TRBV11-3 and TRBJ2-7; 10 nucleotides line up with TRBD2. This CDR3 is built from 13 residues. CDR1 is SGHNT, CDR2 YENEEA, per germline. J was trimmed by 3 bases and V by 8 bases; bases with no gene match: 4.

The rearrangement uses TRBV5-6 and TRBJ1-3; D gene ambiguous. V lost 0 bases and J lost 8, with 9 bases in between. Germline V gives CDR1 SGHDT, CDR2 YYEEEE. CDR3 size: 13 residues. CDR3 bases: TGTGCCAGCAGCTTGGCCACATTGGACACCATATATTTT. This translates into CASSLATLDTIYF.

The chain combines TRBV5-1 with TRBJ1-1, with 8 bases identical to TRBD1. This CDR3 has 16 amino acids. V shed 4 bases, J shed 7 bases, and the junction held 15 bases outside the gene matches. The V gene's germline CDR1 is SGHRS and CDR2 YFSETQ. The CDR3 loop is CASSPNTKDRVGEAFF. In DNA form, the CDR3 reads TGCGCCAGCAGCCCGAATACTAAGGACAGGGTTGGTGAAGCTTTCTTT.

The CDR3 DNA reads as TGTGCCTGTGACCTGGGCACAGATACGCAGTATTTT. Translation gives CACDLGTDTQYF. The chain employs TRBV30 and TRBJ2-3; no firm D call. The CDR3 has 12 amino acids. Germline CDR1 and CDR2: GTSNPN and SVGIG (reference sequence). V was shortened by 6 bases and J by 1 base, with 8 bases between the two germline ends.

The chain couples TRBV9 to TRBJ2-7; TRBD1 might be the D (8 bases). V was cut by 0 bases and J by 6 bases, with 19 bases left in between. CDR3 length: 16 amino acids. In germline, CDR1 is SGDLS, CDR2 YYNGEE. CDR3 amino acids: CASSVGRGRGYAEQYF. The DNA for the CDR3 is TGTGCCAGCAGCGTAGGCAGGGGGCGGGGGTACGCCGAGCAGTACTTC.

The rearrangement links TRBV19 to TRBJ2-5; the match to TRBD1 covers 7 bases. Germline values: CDR1 LNHDA, CDR2 SQIVND (reference sequence). CDR3 size: 16 residues. With 5 bases clipped from V and 0 bases from J, the junction kept 9 bases outside the gene matches. The DNA for the CDR3 is TGTGCCAGTAGTGGACAGGATAAATTTTACCAAGAGACCCAGTACTTC. Translated, it gives CASSGQDKFYQETQYF.

This chain uses TRBV6-5 with TRBJ2-5; no firm D call. The germline gives CDR1 MNHEY, CDR2 SVGAGI. Deletions cut 7 bases from V and 5 bases from J, with 8 bases between. This CDR3 spans 11 amino acids. The chain's CDR3 is CASMSWETQYF. CDR3 nucleotides: TGTGCCAGCATGTCGTGGGAGACCCAGTACTTC.

The chain combines TRBV10-2 with TRBJ2-1, with unresolved D. The CDR3 consists of 14 residues. The ends were cut back, 6 bases at V and 1 base at J, with 10 bases in the middle. Germline V gene data show CDR1 as WSHSY and CDR2 as SAAADI. The CDR3 loop is CASSDDRSYNEQFF. The CDR3 DNA reads TGCGCCAGCAGCGACGACCGATCCTACAATGAGCAGTTCTTC.

J is TRBJ2-1 and V is TRBV7-9; 8 nucleotides line up with TRBD2. Germline CDR1 and CDR2: SEHNR and FQNEAQ (reference sequence). Trimming removed 2 bases from V and 7 bases from J; junction bases left unmatched: 16. CDR3 length: 18 amino acids. As DNA, the CDR3 is TGTGCCAGCAGCTTACAAAATAGAGGCAGCGGGAGCGGGAATGAGCAGTTCTTC. It translates to CASSLQNRGSGSGNEQFF.

The genes are TRBV30 and TRBJ2-5; D might be TRBD1 or TRBD2, each matching 6 bases. The CDR3 runs 13 residues. Germline V lookup: CDR1 GTSNPN, CDR2 SVGIG (reference sequence). V dropped 4 bases and J dropped 5 bases, with 14 bases sitting between them. The CDR3 here is CAWNREVGETQYF. DNA for the CDR3: TGTGCCTGGAACAGGGAGGTCGGCGAGACCCAGTACTTC. Combining the CDR3 with reference TRBV30 and TRBJ2-5 gives the whole variable domain SQTIHQWPATLVQPVGSPLSLECTVEGTSNPNLYWYRQAAGRGLQLLFYSVGIGQISSEVPQNLSASRPQDRQFILSSKKLLLSDSGFYLCAWNREVGETQYFGPGTRLLVL.

The chain is built from TRBV27 and TRBJ1-5, with 12 nucleotides matching TRBD1. Trimming took 5 bases from V and 1 from J; bases not matched to a gene: 12. CDR3 length: 19 amino acids. CDR1 is MNHEY, CDR2 SMNVEV, per germline (reference sequence). The CDR3: CASSIPGTGGLLSNQPQHF. The CDR3 nucleotides are TGTGCCAGCAGTATCCCCGGGACAGGGGGCCTCTTGAGCAATCAGCCCCAGCATTTT.

This chain's CDR3 is CASSLAGMNTEAFF. CDR3 coding DNA: TGTGCCAGTAGTCTTGCCGGAATGAACACTGAAGCTTTCTTT. V usage is TRBV19 and J usage is TRBJ1-1, with D uncertain. This CDR3 is built from 14 residues. Germline CDR1 is LNHDA and CDR2 is SQIVND (reference sequence). The V end was cut by 5 bases, the J end by 0 bases, with 10 bases between.

The chain couples TRBV6-6 to TRBJ1-2; D might be TRBD1 (5 bases). The CDR3 extends over 13 amino acids. Germline V gene lookup returns CDR1 MNHNY and CDR2 SVGAGI (reference sequence). V lost 2 bases and J lost 6, with 10 bases in between. This CDR3 is CASSYAGNDGYTF. CDR3 coding DNA: TGTGCCAGCAGTTACGCAGGGAACGATGGCTACACCTTC.